This T cell receptor beta chain was documented in a study of OX40 agonist ivuxolimab in advanced cancers. The repertoire was sequenced with immunoSEQ multiplex PCR; TCRdb's copy has only in-frame clones and lacks some. The sample includes about 33,000 clones, about four fifths seen only once; the top ten take 20% to 25%. V was trimmed by 5 bases and J by 0 bases, leaving 17 bases between them. The CDR3 spans 18 residues. The germline gives CDR1 MNHEY, CDR2 SMNVEV (reference sequence). The TCR originated in an adult with an advanced solid tumor such as melanoma, head and neck, liver or kidney cancer. This rearrangement joins TRBV27 to TRBJ2-6, with D uncertain. Sequencing used CD4+ or CD8+ T cells sorted from blood, obtained in a trial of the OX40 agonist ivuxolimab. CDR3 coding DNA: TGTGCCAGCAGTCCTCGACTTCCACCCTTCTCTGGGGCCAACGTCCTGACTTTC. Protein: CASSPRLPPFSGANVLTF.